A selection of T cell receptor beta chains follows, all from one sample in a study of memory CD4+ T cells and cytomegalovirus serostatus. Clones were sequenced by immunoSEQ multiplex PCR, and TCRdb holds only the in-frame ones, with some missing. Here the sample spans 40,000 to 55,000 clones, 70% to 85% being singletons. Input material: memory CD4+ T cells from blood. The receptors shown here come from an adult in good health and CMV-seronegative. Each CDR3 is given with its conserved first and last residue. Fields, in order: V gene, clone size, J gene, D gene, CDR3 DNA, CDR3 protein. The D gene is left open where the match is weak. The size field is filled for only some rows; it gives once, few, many or a size class.

>TRBV10-1|few|TRBJ2-7|TRBD2
TGCGCCAGATCTAGCGGGGGCTCCTACGAGCAGTACTTC
CARSSGGSYEQYF
>TRBV7-2|-|TRBJ2-3|-
TGTGCCAGCAGCTTAAGGGGCCTAGAGGGCACAGATACGCAGTATTTT
CASSLRGLEGTDTQYF
>TRBV5-4|few|TRBJ2-3|-
TGTGCCAGCAGCTTCCGCAGGACAGATGCAGATACGCAGTATTTT
CASSFRRTDADTQYF
>TRBV10-3|-|TRBJ1-4|TRBD1
TGTGCCATCAGTGATATCTCAGGGGGGTCCCTTGGTGAAAAACTGTTTTTT
CAISDISGGSLGEKLFF
>TRBV19|-|TRBJ1-4|-
TGTGCCAGAGGACAGAGGTCCTTTGAAAAACTGTTTTTT
CARGQRSFEKLFF
>TRBV5-1|-|TRBJ2-3|-
TGCGCCAGCAGCTGGACATGGCGGGACACCCATGAGGAGCAGTATTTT
CASSWTWRDTHEEQYF
>TRBV6-5|-|TRBJ2-2|-
TGTGCCAGCAGGGCTAGCATGACCGGGGAGCTGTTTTTT
CASRASMTGELFF
>TRBV7-9|-|TRBJ2-1|TRBD2
TGTGCCAGCAGCTTCTGGGGGGGGAGCTCCTACAATGAGCAGTTCTTC
CASSFWGGSSYNEQFF
>TRBV2|-|TRBJ1-1|TRBD1
TGTGCCAGTGAAGACAGGGGAAAGTGGGTGAACACTGAAGCTTTCTTT
CASEDRGKWVNTEAFF
>TRBV28|-|TRBJ1-3|-
TGTGCCAGCAGCGGCGGAATCACAGGGTCTGGAAACACCATATATTTT
CASSGGITGSGNTIYF
>TRBV9|-|TRBJ2-5|-
TGTGCCAGCAGCGTAGGTTTAGGTGGTGGAGAGACCCAGTACTTC
CASSVGLGGGETQYF
>TRBV18|-|TRBJ1-4|TRBD1
TGTGCCAGCTCATCCGACAGGGTGGAAATGCTGTTTTTT
CASSSDRVEMLFF
>TRBV5-1|-|TRBJ1-2|-
TGCGCCAGCAGGGCCTCCGCCGGTTCTAACTATGGCTACACCTTC
CASRASAGSNYGYTF
>TRBV2|-|TRBJ1-5|-
TGTGCCAGCAGTGAAGGGGGAGACCTAGGGCTTAGGGCCCAGCATTTT
CASSEGGDLGLRAQHF
>TRBV10-3|few|TRBJ2-3|-
TGTGCCATCAGTGAACCGGGGGGCACAGATACGCAGTATTTT
CAISEPGGTDTQYF
>TRBV19|-|TRBJ2-7|-
TGTGCCAGTAGTACGACAGTTCCCTACGAGCAGTACTTC
CASSTTVPYEQYF
>TRBV9|few|TRBJ1-1|-
TGTGCCAGCAGCACCCGTCCGGCGGGGACTGAAGCTTTCTTT
CASSTRPAGTEAFF
>TRBV7-2|-|TRBJ1-2|TRBD1
TGTGCCAGCACCGGACAGGGGGCGGATGGCTACACCTTC
CASTGQGADGYTF
>TRBV9|once|TRBJ2-1|TRBD2
TGTGCCAGCAGCCCCTCGGGACTAGCGGGGTACAATGAGCAGTTCTTC
CASSPSGLAGYNEQFF
>TRBV4-2|-|TRBJ2-6|TRBD1
TGTGCCAGCAGCCAAGCCGGGACAGGTTCCTCTGGGGCCAACGTCCTGACTTTC
CASSQAGTGSSGANVLTF
>TRBV5-1|-|TRBJ1-1|-
TGCGCCAGCAGCGATGGACCGGGGAACACTGAAGCTTTCTTT
CASSDGPGNTEAFF
>TRBV21-1|-|TRBJ1-3|-
TGTGCCAGCATAATCCGAAAAAAGGGAAACACCATATATTTT
CASIIRKKGNTIYF
>TRBV5-1|-|TRBJ2-3|TRBD2
TGCGCCAGCAGCTCAGGGGTAGCGGGGCGCACAGATACGCAGTATTTT
CASSSGVAGRTDTQYF
>TRBV6-6|-|TRBJ2-7|-
TGTGCCAGCAGTTACCAACTCAACTACGAGCAGTACTTC
CASSYQLNYEQYF
>TRBV7-8|-|TRBJ1-1|TRBD1
TGTGCCAGCTTACAGGGGAAAGACACTGAAGCTTTCTTT
CASLQGKDTEAFF
>TRBV19|-|TRBJ2-2|-
TGTGCCAGTAGTCCTAAAGGGGGGACAGCCGGGGAGCTGTTTTTT
CASSPKGGTAGELFF
>TRBV18|-|TRBJ1-4|-
TGTGCCAGCTCACCCCCGCCCCTTGGCGGACCGGTGTTTTTT
CASSPPPLGGPVFF
>TRBV7-3|-|TRBJ2-2|-
TGTGCCAGCAGCTTAATTGGGGGCAGAACGAACACCGGGGAGCTGTTTTTT
CASSLIGGRTNTGELFF